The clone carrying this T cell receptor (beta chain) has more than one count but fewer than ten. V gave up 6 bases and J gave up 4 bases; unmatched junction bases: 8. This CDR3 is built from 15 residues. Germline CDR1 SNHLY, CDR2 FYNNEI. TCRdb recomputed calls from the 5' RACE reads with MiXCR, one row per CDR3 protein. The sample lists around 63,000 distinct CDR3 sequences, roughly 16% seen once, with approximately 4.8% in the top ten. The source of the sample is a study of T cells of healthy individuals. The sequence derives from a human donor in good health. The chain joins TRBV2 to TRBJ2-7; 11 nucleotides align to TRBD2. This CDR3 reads CASSESGTSGYEQYF. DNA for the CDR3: TGTGCCAGCAGCGAATCCGGGACTAGCGGATACGAGCAGTACTTC.